The present T cell receptor beta chain was sequenced within a study of CD8 T cells in ankylosing spondylitis. The CDR3 sequence is 17 residues long. Germline V gives CDR1 GTSNPN, CDR2 SVGIG (reference sequence). Between the trimmed V and J ends, which lost 0 bases and 0 bases, there was a span of 15 bases. Making use of molecular barcodes, quantitative 5'-RACE generated TCR beta libraries. MiXCR was run by TCRdb on the 5' RACE reads, yielding one entry per CDR3 protein. This sample carries 380,000 or so distinct CDR3 sequences, 20% to 25% of them seen once, and the ten largest clones take roughly 13%. Whole-study results and caveats: Some motif variants had been reported before (in reactive arthritis synovial fluid and blood). There was reportedly significant enrichment of clones that were disease-linked in matched ankylosing spondylitis synovial fluid. Made up of 7 to 9 highly homologous variants, a TCR beta motif appeared characteristic of ankylosing spondylitis blood.

Comment on this clonotype: Its antigen remains unidentified.

The sequence was obtained from a male donor with ankylosing spondylitis or in good health (not recorded which). The source material was blood, either unsorted or a sorted T cell fraction (not recorded which). The genes are TRBV30 and TRBJ2-1; unclear D gene. This chain's CDR3 is CAWSVGSPRFSYNEQFF. In DNA, the CDR3 is TGTGCCTGGAGTGTAGGTTCTCCGCGGTTCTCCTACAATGAGCAGTTCTTC.